This entry is about one T cell receptor beta chain. The target of this receptor is not known. Base-call qualities are not available, and no considerably larger clone is one nucleotide away. Donors formed part of the validation cohort, which comprised 120 or so subjects and was distinct from the first cohort of some 700 subjects. The germline ends are 10 bases apart after V is trimmed by 5 bases and J by 0 bases. Including the terminal cysteine and phenylalanine, the CDR3 comprises 13 residues. CDR3 DNA only is kept here, 39 bases in frame from base 1. Looking up the germline V gene (reference sequence) yields CDR1 GTSNPN and CDR2 SVGIG. These data are taken from a study of cytomegalovirus exposure and HLA in healthy donors (dated by TCRdb to 2016 to 2017). Study-level background: A later analysis indicated that the 130 or so validation repertoires were generated on the platform also employed for the approximately 700 repertoires of the first cohort. In addition to the first cohort of around 670 subjects, a separate validation cohort of under 150 different subjects was used. The study aimed to test whether signatures of past pathogen exposure could be identified by cataloging public T cell receptors. The study combined high-throughput TCR immunosequencing, statistical association of individual TCRs with disease status, and machine learning to predict cytomegalovirus infection status.

Beyond this particular receptor, the publication reports: The classifier was reported to diagnose cytomegalovirus status with high specificity and sensitivity in both the original cohort and the validation cohort. The authors suggested that the approach could potentially be extended to other disease states and immunological phenotypes. Of the cluster scores, approximately 95% were above 0 in a later analysis, which found that TCRs clustered in the first cohort also tended to co-occur in the 110 or so validation repertoires. Three of the identified cytomegalovirus-associated TCR beta chains were confirmed in vitro to be specific for cytomegalovirus antigens. Most TCR sequences were seen in very few donors, while some public TCRs were found in many individuals. All 110 or so repertoires were used to score co-occurrence in the validation cohort in a later analysis, because that analysis had no HLA typing for the cohort. A total of about 180 TCR beta chains were listed by the study as associated with cytomegalovirus.

Receptor libraries were prepared by the immunoSEQ multiplex PCR assay. In the paper's pipeline: A statistical classification framework was built for diagnosing cytomegalovirus status from the catalog of TCR beta chain sequences. TCRdb carries this immuneACCESS record with in-frame sequences only. Its versions omit some clonotypes, under half of them owing to an unresolved V gene in the studies checked, with the rest unexplained. V and J calls plus clone size are reproduced from that table; the DNA served to infer D and trimming. This sample is represented by about 58,000 clones; roughly 90% of them were singletons. The ten biggest clones cover about 0.95% of the sample.

This clonotype was obtained from a man aged 18 to 30 in good health and CMV-seronegative. The chain is made from TRBV30 and TRBJ1-2, with the identity of the D gene unclear. Sequencing input: PBMCs. The base sequence is TGTGCCTGGCGTGGTTTAGCTAACTATGGCTACACCTTC. The resulting protein is CAWRGLANYGYTF.